These 18 T cell receptor beta chains came from one sample sequenced in a study of cytomegalovirus exposure and HLA in healthy donors. Researchers ran the PCR with 60 Vbeta and 13 Jbeta primers. Using immunoSEQ multiplex PCR, the repertoire was profiled, and TCRdb retains in-frame clones only, with some absent. Here the sample spans around 140,000 clones, over 70% being singletons. Input material: PBMCs. These receptors were obtained from a middle-aged man in good health and CMV-seronegative.

This rearrangement joins TRBV30 to TRBJ2-7; D remains unclear. The V end was cut by 5 bases, the J end by 0 bases, with 8 bases between. Germline lookup yields CDR1 GTSNPN and CDR2 SVGIG (reference sequence). CDR3 size: 12 residues. The chain's CDR3 is CAWEAFSYEQYF. CDR3 bases: TGTGCCTGGGAAGCCTTCTCCTACGAGCAGTACTTC.

V gene TRBV29-1 combines with J gene TRBJ2-1; 8 nucleotides align to TRBD2. Losses at the gene ends were 5 bases for V and 3 bases for J; bases not matched to a gene: 6. The CDR3 spans 14 residues. Germline V gene lookup returns CDR1 SQVTM and CDR2 ANQGSEA. The CDR3 coding sequence is TGCAGCGTTAATAGCGGGGCCAGCTACAATGAGCAGTTCTTC. Translating it yields CSVNSGASYNEQFF.

CDR3: CASQTGISGTEAFF. CDR3 sequence (DNA): TGTGCCAGTCAGACAGGCATCTCGGGGACTGAAGCTTTCTTT. The chain combines TRBV14 with TRBJ1-1, with D perhaps TRBD1 (6 bases). V was trimmed by 9 bases and J by 5 bases, leaving 19 bases between them. The CDR3 runs 14 residues. Germline CDR1 and CDR2: SGHDN and FVKESK. The full variable domain, rest sourced from reference TRBV14 and TRBJ1-1, is EAGVTQFPSHSVIEKGQTVTLRCDPISGHDNLYWYRRVMGKEIKFLLHFVKESKQDESGMPNNRFLAERTGGTYSTLKVQPAELEDSGVYFCASQTGISGTEAFFGQGTRLTVV.

This clone was counted between two and nine times. This rearrangement joins TRBV5-1 to TRBJ1-5; D ambiguous. Germline V gene sequence: CDR1 SGHRS, CDR2 YFSETQ. The CDR3 is made up of 14 amino acids. V lost 4 bases and J 3 bases, leaving 11 bases between the germline ends. The CDR3 protein is CASSAGLNNQPQHF. The CDR3 coding sequence is TGCGCCAGCAGCGCAGGACTGAACAATCAGCCCCAGCATTTT.

Here the CDR3 reads CASSVGQTNTGELFF. The CDR3 DNA reads TGTGCCAGCAGTGTGGGACAGACGAACACCGGGGAGCTGTTTTTT. The chain is built from TRBV2 and TRBJ2-2; 7 positions agree with TRBD1. The CDR3 totals 15 residues. Trimming removed 4 bases from V and 0 bases from J; junction bases left unmatched: 2. CDR1 and CDR2 (germline): SNHLY, FYNNEI.

CDR3 in amino acids: CASSQDLGRMNTEAFF. In DNA form, the CDR3 reads TGCGCCAGCAGCCAAGATCTGGGCAGAATGAACACTGAAGCTTTCTTT. The chain has TRBV4-3 and TRBJ1-1; D gene unclear. There are 16 residues in the CDR3. CDR1 is LGHNA, CDR2 YSLEER, per germline. The V and J ends lost 0 bases and 0 bases respectively, with 11 bases between them.

The chain employs TRBV6-5 and TRBJ1-6; possibly TRBD1 for D (5 bases). From germline, CDR1 is MNHEY and CDR2 SVGAGI. With 5 bases removed from V and 7 bases from J, the gap between germline ends came to 15 bases. The CDR3 extends over 15 amino acids. The CDR3, as DNA: TGTGCCAGCAGTACCCCCGCCGGGGGGAATTCACCCCTCCACTTT. The encoded protein is CASSTPAGGNSPLHF.

The V and J genes are TRBV7-3 and TRBJ1-1; D possibly corresponds to TRBD1 (5 bases). V lost 1 base to trimming and J lost 10 bases, with 13 bases between them. The CDR3 extends over 13 amino acids. CDR1 SGHTA and CDR2 FQGTGA come from the germline V gene. CDR3 residues: CASSLIGGGTAFF. As DNA, the CDR3 is TGTGCCAGCAGCTTAATTGGGGGGGGGACAGCTTTCTTT. Drawing the rest from reference TRBV7-3 and TRBJ1-1, the complete variable domain is GAGVSQTPSNKVTEKGKYVELRCDPISGHTALYWYRQSLGQGPEFLIYFQGTGAADDSGLPNDRFFAVRPEGSVSTLKIQRTERGDSAVYLCASSLIGGGTAFFGQGTRLTVV.

This chain joins TRBV6-5 and TRBJ1-5; no clear D gene. The V gene lost 0 bases and the J gene lost 7 bases, with 7 bases spanning the gap. Germline V lookup: CDR1 MNHEY, CDR2 SVGAGI. The CDR3 consists of 13 residues. The CDR3 bases are TGTGCCAGCAGTTACTCGGCAATCCAGCCCCAGCATTTT. Protein: CASSYSAIQPQHF.

The chain couples TRBV6-1 to TRBJ2-1, with 9 bases lining up with TRBD1. Trimming took 6 bases from V and 8 from J; bases not matched to a gene: 8. CDR1 and CDR2 from the germline V gene are MNHNS and SASEGT. CDR3 size: 14 residues. CDR3 bases: TGTGCCAGCAGGCCGGGACAGGGTAACTATGAGCAGTTCTTC. This codes for CASRPGQGNYEQFF.

CDR3 protein: CASSLVGGSSYNEQFF. As DNA, the CDR3 is TGCGCCAGCAGCTTGGTTGGGGGGAGCTCCTACAATGAGCAGTTCTTC. This chain links TRBV5-1 with TRBJ2-1, with a weak D call TRBD2 (6 bases). Trimming took off 0 bases at V and 0 bases at J, with 10 bases between the two ends. The CDR3 contains 16 residues. Germline CDR1 reads SGHRS; CDR2 reads YFSETQ.

The chain joins TRBV5-1 to TRBJ1-2; 8 bases align to TRBD1. Germline-derived CDR1 and CDR2 are SGHRS and YFSETQ. J was trimmed by 4 bases and V by 0 bases; bases with no gene match: 5. The CDR3 sequence is 15 residues long. The CDR3 nucleotides are TGCGCCAGCAGCTTGGACAGGGGGGTAGGCTATGGCTACACCTTC. Protein: CASSLDRGVGYGYTF.

The chain combines TRBV21-1 with TRBJ1-4. TRBV21-1 is annotated as a pseudogene. The CDR3 consists of 19 residues. CDR3 in amino acids: CASKKLPGRGRWTNEKLFF. Written as DNA, the CDR3 is TGTGCCAGCAAGAAACTCCCCGGGCGGGGGCGCTGGACTAATGAAAAACTGTTTTTT.

V gene TRBV5-8 combines with J gene TRBJ2-1; possibly TRBD2 for D (5 bases). Trimming shortened V by 5 bases and J by 2 bases, and 14 bases separated the two germline ends. The CDR3 runs 15 residues. From germline, CDR1 is SGHTS and CDR2 YDEGEE. For the CDR3, the DNA is TGTGCCAGCAGTCGTGAGGGTGTGACCTACAATGAGCAGTTCTTC. It yields the protein CASSREGVTYNEQFF.

J is TRBJ1-6 and V is TRBV19; D is undetermined. This CDR3 region has 15 residues. Trimming took 0 bases from V and 13 from J, leaving 16 bases between them. Germline-derived CDR1 and CDR2 are LNHDA and SQIVND (reference sequence). CDR3 protein: CASSIDNGDLRPLHF. The CDR3 nucleotides are TGTGCCAGTAGTATAGATAACGGAGACCTTAGGCCCCTCCACTTT.

This clone was seen just once. This chain links TRBV19 with TRBJ2-6; no firm D call. This CDR3 is built from 14 residues. Deletions cut 5 bases from V and 0 bases from J, with 5 bases between. Germline V gives CDR1 LNHDA, CDR2 SQIVND (reference sequence). The CDR3, as DNA: TGTGCCAGTAGTTCCAACTCTGGGGCCAACGTCCTGACTTTC. Encoded protein: CASSSNSGANVLTF.

This chain uses TRBV11-3 with TRBJ2-7; possibly TRBD1 for D (5 bases). CDR1 is SGHNT and CDR2 is YENEEA in the germline V gene. This CDR3 spans 13 amino acids. V gave up 4 bases and J gave up 0 bases, with 7 bases separating them. CDR3: CASSSRDSYEQYF. As DNA, the CDR3 is TGTGCCAGCAGCTCCAGGGACTCCTACGAGCAGTACTTC.

The chain combines TRBV19 with TRBJ1-4; D unresolved. V gave up 6 bases and J gave up 3 bases, with 14 bases separating them. The length of the CDR3 is 15 residues. Germline V CDR1 and CDR2: LNHDA, SQIVND (reference sequence). The CDR3 DNA is TGTGCCAGTAGCCGCATAGAGGCCTCTAATGAAAAACTGTTTTTT. Translation gives CASSRIEASNEKLFF. Drawing the rest from reference TRBV19 and TRBJ1-4, the complete variable domain is DGGITQSPKYLFRKEGQNVTLSCEQNLNHDAMYWYRQDPGQGLRLIYYSQIVNDFQKGDIAEGYSVSREKKESFPLTVTSAQKNPTAFYLCASSRIEASNEKLFFGSGTQLSVL.